This TCR beta chain emerged from a study of T cell repertoires in cytomegalovirus infection. Study background: An indication of both CMV infection and matching HLA type came from public TCR beta signatures.

Whole-study findings and limits: Cumulative public TCR beta family frequency identified CMV carriers with the relevant HLA. The ex vivo response showed dominance by HLA-C-restricted CMV-specific TCR beta clonotypes.

Germline CDR1 and CDR2: MDHEN and SYDVKM. V shed 4 bases and J shed 2 bases, with 15 bases lying between them. This CDR3 has 16 residues. TCRdb used MiXCR to reprocess the reads, holding one entry per CDR3 protein. The sample contains about 460,000 distinct CDR3 sequences, approximately 10% of which appear only once. Notes on this clonotype: No antigen is known for it.

The sequence derives from a human donor in good health (CMV status not recorded). Some clones in this sample may be carry-over from other donors' samples. Sequencing was done on a sample of PBMCs. V gene TRBV28 combines with J gene TRBJ2-1; D possibly uses TRBD1 or TRBD2 (5 bases each). In DNA, the CDR3 is TGTGCCAGCAGTTCACCCAGGGAGTCGACCTACAATGAGCAGTTCTTC. Translating it yields CASSSPRESTYNEQFF.